Following are 9 T cell receptor beta chains from one sample sequenced in a study of blood T cell repertoires in COVID-19. Measured with immunoSEQ multiplex PCR; TCRdb has only the in-frame clones, and not every one. The sample lists about 160,000 clones, 70% to 85% occurring once. The specimen was peripheral blood. The source of these receptors is a woman of 80 years or more with acute or convalescent COVID-19.

The J gene is TRBJ2-5, the V gene TRBV24-1, with 8 bases identical to TRBD2. The CDR3 contains 16 residues. Germline CDR1 reads KGHDR; CDR2 reads SFDVKD. The ends lost 3 bases at V and 1 base at J; junction bases unmatched: 6. As DNA, the CDR3 is TGTGCCACCAGTGATGGGCGGGAGGTACGCCAAGAGACCCAGTACTTC. The encoded protein is CATSDGREVRQETQYF.

The chain recombines TRBV29-1 with TRBJ1-5, with D possibly being TRBD1 (5 bases). V lost 6 bases and J 3 bases, leaving 9 bases between the germline ends. There are 12 residues in the CDR3. Germline V lookup: CDR1 SQVTM, CDR2 ANQGSEA. As DNA, the CDR3 is TGCAGCGTGGGAGGGGTCAATCAGCCCCAGCATTTT. Its protein is CSVGGVNQPQHF.

The chain employs TRBV5-6 and TRBJ2-7; D may be TRBD1 (6 bases). The germline V and J ends were trimmed by 4 bases and 3 bases, with 11 bases remaining between them. This CDR3 is built from 13 residues. The germline V gene encodes CDR1 SGHDT and CDR2 YYEEEE. The CDR3 here is CASSPQDSYEQYF. In DNA form, the CDR3 reads TGTGCCAGCAGCCCACAGGACAGCTACGAGCAGTACTTC.

CDR3 sequence: CASSVLGLAENNEQFF. CDR3 bases: TGTGCCAGCAGCGTACTTGGACTAGCGGAGAACAATGAGCAGTTCTTC. The rearrangement links TRBV9 to TRBJ2-1; 10 bases match TRBD2. CDR1 is SGDLS and CDR2 is YYNGEE in the germline V gene. With 1 base clipped from V and 5 bases from J, the junction kept 6 bases outside the gene matches. This CDR3 has 16 amino acids. The full variable domain, in which reference TRBV9 and TRBJ2-1 provide the parts outside the CDR3, is DSGVTQTPKHLITATGQRVTLRCSPRSGDLSVYWYQQSLDQGLQFLIQYYNGEERAKGNILERFSAQQFPDLHSELNLSSLELGDSALYFCASSVLGLAENNEQFFGPGTRLTVL.

This clone came up a few times. The chain combines TRBV3-1 (or the pseudogene TRBV3-2) with TRBJ2-2; D may be TRBD1 (6 bases). The CDR3 has 14 residues. Trimming removed 2 bases at V and 4 bases at J, with 8 bases between. The germline gives CDR1 LGHDT, CDR2 YNNKEL (reference sequence). The CDR3 loop reads CASSQTGITGELFF. The CDR3 coding sequence is TGTGCCAGCAGCCAAACAGGGATCACCGGGGAGCTGTTTTTT.

The chain couples TRBV3-1 (or the pseudogene TRBV3-2) to TRBJ2-5; D might be TRBD1 (5 bases). The CDR3 length is 15 residues. Germline V CDR1 and CDR2: LGHDT, YNNKEL (reference sequence). Trimming cost V 6 bases and J 3 bases, with 17 bases left between them. CDR3 loop: CASRKIKSREETQYF. The CDR3 nucleotides read TGTGCCAGCAGGAAAATTAAGAGCAGGGAAGAGACCCAGTACTTC.

The CDR3 DNA reads TGTGCCAGCAGCCCCCGGACAGGGTCGGGCGAGCAGTACTTC. It specifies CASSPRTGSGEQYF. The chain couples TRBV6-6 to TRBJ2-7; 8 positions agree with TRBD1. CDR3 size: 14 residues. V lost 6 bases to trimming and J lost 6 bases; unmatched junction nucleotides: 10. Germline-derived CDR1 and CDR2 are MNHNY and SVGAGI (reference sequence).

The chain combines TRBV2 with TRBJ2-2; 8 positions match TRBD2. The CDR3 contains 15 residues. V lost 4 bases, J lost 2 bases, and 3 bases stayed unmatched. Germline V gene lookup returns CDR1 SNHLY and CDR2 FYNNEI. CDR3 sequence (DNA): TGTGCCAGCAGTGGACTAGCGAGTAACACCGGGGAGCTGTTTTTT. Translated, it gives CASSGLASNTGELFF.

The V and J genes are TRBV10-3 and TRBJ2-2, with TRBD2 matching over 10 bases. The CDR3 length is 15 residues. The trim removed 6 bases at V and 4 bases at J, leaving 5 bases unmatched. CDR1 is ENHRY, CDR2 SYGVKD, per germline. This chain's CDR3 is CAISDLAGATGELFF. The DNA for the CDR3 is TGTGCCATCAGCGATCTAGCGGGAGCCACCGGGGAGCTGTTTTTT.